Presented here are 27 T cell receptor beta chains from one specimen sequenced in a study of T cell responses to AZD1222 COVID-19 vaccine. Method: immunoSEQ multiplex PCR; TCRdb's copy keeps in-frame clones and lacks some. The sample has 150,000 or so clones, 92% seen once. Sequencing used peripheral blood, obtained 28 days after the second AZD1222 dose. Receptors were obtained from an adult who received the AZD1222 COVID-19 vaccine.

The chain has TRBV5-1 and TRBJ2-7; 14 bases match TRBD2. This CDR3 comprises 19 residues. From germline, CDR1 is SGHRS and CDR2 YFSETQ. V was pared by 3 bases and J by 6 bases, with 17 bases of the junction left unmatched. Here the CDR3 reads CASSSRLAGGYSPAREQYF. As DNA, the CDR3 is TGCGCCAGCAGCTCTAGACTAGCGGGAGGGTATTCCCCGGCCCGCGAGCAGTACTTC.

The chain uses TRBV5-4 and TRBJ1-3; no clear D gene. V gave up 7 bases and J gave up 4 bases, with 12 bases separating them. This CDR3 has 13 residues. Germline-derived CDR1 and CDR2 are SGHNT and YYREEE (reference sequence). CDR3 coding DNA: TGTGCCAGCGGTCGTGTGGGCGGAAACACCATATATTTT. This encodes CASGRVGGNTIYF. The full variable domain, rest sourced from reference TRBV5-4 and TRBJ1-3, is ETGVTQSPTHLIKTRGQQVTLRCSSQSGHNTVSWYQQALGQGPQFIFQYYREEENGRGNFPPRFSGLQFPNYSSELNVNALELDDSALYLCASGRVGGNTIYFGEGSWLTVV.

The CDR3 DNA sequence: TGTGCCAGTAGTACCCGCGGGACAGTTCGCTATGGCTACACCTTC. Translated, it gives CASSTRGTVRYGYTF. The V gene is TRBV19, the J gene TRBJ1-2; TRBD1 matches 7 bases. Germline lookup yields CDR1 LNHDA and CDR2 SQIVND (reference sequence). The ends lost 4 bases at V and 4 bases at J; junction bases unmatched: 9. The length of the CDR3 is 15 residues.

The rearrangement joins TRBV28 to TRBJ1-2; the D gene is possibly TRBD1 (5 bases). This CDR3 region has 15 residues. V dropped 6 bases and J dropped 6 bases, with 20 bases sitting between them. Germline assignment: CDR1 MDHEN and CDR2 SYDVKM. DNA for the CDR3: TGTGCCAGCAGGGCCCCTGTTATCGGGGGAGATGGCTACACCTTC. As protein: CASRAPVIGGDGYTF.

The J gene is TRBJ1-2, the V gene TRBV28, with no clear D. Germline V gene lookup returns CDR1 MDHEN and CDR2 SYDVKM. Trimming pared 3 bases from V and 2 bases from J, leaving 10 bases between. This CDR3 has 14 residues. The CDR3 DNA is TGTGCCAGCAGTTTGTTGGTGCAGAACTATGGCTACACCTTC. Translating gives CASSLLVQNYGYTF.

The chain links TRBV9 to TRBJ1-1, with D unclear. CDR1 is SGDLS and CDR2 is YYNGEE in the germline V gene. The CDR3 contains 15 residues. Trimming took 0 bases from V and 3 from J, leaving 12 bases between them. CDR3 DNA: TGTGCCAGCAGCGTAGCGGGAAGCTCGGACACTGAAGCTTTCTTT. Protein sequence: CASSVAGSSDTEAFF.

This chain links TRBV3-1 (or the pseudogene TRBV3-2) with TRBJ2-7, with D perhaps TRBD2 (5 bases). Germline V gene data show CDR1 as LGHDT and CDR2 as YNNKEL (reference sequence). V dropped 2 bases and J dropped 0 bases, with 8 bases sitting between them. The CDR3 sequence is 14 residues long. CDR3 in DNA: TGTGCCAGCAGCCAACAAGGGAGCTCCTACGAGCAGTACTTC. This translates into CASSQQGSSYEQYF.

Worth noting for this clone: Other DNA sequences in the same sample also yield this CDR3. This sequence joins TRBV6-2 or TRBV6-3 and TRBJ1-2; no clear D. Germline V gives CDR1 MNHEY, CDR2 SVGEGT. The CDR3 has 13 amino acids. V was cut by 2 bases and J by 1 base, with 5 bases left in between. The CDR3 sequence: CASSYESNYGYTF. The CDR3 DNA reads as TGTGCCAGCAGTTACGAGAGTAACTATGGCTACACCTTC.

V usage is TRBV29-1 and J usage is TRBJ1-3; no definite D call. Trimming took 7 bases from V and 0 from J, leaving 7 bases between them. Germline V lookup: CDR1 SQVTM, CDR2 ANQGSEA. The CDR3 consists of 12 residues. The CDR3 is CSGGNSGNTIYF. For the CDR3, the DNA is TGCAGCGGGGGAAACTCTGGAAACACCATATATTTT.

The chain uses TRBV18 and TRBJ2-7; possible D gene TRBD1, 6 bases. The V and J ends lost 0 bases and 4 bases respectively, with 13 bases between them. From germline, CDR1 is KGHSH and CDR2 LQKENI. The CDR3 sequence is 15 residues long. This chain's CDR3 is CASSPPVQGSYEQYF. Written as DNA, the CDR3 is TGTGCCAGCTCACCACCTGTACAGGGATCTTACGAGCAGTACTTC.

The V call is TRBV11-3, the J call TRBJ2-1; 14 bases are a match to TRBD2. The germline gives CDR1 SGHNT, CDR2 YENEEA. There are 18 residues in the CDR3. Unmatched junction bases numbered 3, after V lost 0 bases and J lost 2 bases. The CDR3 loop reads CASSLEGLAGVTYNEQFF. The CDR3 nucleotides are TGTGCCAGCAGCTTAGAGGGACTAGCGGGAGTAACCTACAATGAGCAGTTCTTC.

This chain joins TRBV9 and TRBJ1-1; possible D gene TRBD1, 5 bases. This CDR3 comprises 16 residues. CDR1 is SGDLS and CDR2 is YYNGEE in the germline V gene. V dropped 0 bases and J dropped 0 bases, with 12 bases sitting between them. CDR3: CASSVGAGRMNTEAFF. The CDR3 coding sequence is TGTGCCAGCAGCGTAGGGGCAGGGCGAATGAACACTGAAGCTTTCTTT.

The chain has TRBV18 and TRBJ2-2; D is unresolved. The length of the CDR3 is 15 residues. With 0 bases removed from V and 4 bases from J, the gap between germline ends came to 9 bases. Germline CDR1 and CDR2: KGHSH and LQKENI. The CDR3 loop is CASSPPSPRTGELFF. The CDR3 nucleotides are TGTGCCAGCTCACCACCGAGCCCCCGCACCGGGGAGCTGTTTTTT. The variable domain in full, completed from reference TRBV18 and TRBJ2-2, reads NAGVMQNPRHLVRRRGQEARLRCSPMKGHSHVYWYRQLPEEGLKFMVYLQKENIIDESGMPKERFSAEFPKEGPSILRIQQVVRGDSAAYFCASSPPSPRTGELFFGEGSRLTVL.

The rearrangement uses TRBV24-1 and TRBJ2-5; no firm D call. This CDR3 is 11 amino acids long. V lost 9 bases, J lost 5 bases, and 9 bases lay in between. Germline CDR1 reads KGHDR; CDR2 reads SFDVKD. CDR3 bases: TGTGCCACCGGCGCGGAGGAGACCCAGTACTTC. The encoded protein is CATGAEETQYF.

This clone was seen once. The DNA for the CDR3 is TGCGCCAGCAGCGTCGGGACGTCTAATTCACCCCTCCACTTT. Translation: CASSVGTSNSPLHF. This chain uses TRBV5-1 with TRBJ1-6; perhaps TRBD1 as D (5 bases). From germline, CDR1 is SGHRS and CDR2 YFSETQ. V lost 4 bases to trimming and J lost 6 bases, with 11 bases between them. The CDR3 covers 14 residues.

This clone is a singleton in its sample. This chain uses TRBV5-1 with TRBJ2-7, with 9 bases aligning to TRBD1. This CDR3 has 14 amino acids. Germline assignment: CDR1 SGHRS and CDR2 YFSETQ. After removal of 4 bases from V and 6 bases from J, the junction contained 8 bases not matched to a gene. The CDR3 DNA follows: TGCGCCAGCAGCCTGGGACAGGGCGTTAGCGAGCAGTACTTC. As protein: CASSLGQGVSEQYF.

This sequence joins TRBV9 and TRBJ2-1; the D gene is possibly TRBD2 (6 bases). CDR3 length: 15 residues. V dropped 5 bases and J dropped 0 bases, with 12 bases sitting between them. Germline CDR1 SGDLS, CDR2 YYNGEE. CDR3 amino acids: CASSNSGYSYNEQFF. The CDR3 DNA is TGTGCCAGCAGTAACAGCGGGTACTCCTACAATGAGCAGTTCTTC.

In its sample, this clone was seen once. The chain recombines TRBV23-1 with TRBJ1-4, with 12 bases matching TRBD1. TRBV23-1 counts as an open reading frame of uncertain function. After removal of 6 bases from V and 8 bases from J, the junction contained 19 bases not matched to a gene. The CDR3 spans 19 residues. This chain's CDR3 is CASSRLGQGARGLSEKLFF. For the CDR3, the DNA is TGCGCCAGCAGCCGGTTGGGACAGGGGGCGCGTGGGTTATCCGAAAAACTGTTTTTT.

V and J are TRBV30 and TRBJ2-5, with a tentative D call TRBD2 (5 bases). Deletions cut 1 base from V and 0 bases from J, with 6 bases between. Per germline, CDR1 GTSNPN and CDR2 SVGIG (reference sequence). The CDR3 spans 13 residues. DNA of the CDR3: TGTGCCTGGAGTGGGAGGTACCAAGAGACCCAGTACTTC. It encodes CAWSGRYQETQYF.

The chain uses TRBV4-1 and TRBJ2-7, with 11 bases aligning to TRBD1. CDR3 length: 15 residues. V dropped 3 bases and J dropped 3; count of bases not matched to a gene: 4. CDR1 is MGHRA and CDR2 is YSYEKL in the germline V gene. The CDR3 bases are TGCGCCAGCAGCCATCAGGGACAGGGGGTCTACGAGCAGTACTTC. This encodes CASSHQGQGVYEQYF.

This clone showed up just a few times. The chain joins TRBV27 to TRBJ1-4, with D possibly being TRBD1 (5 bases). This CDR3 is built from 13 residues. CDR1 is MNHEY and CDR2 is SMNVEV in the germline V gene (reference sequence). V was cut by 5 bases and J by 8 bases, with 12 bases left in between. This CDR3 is CASSRLGDEKLFF. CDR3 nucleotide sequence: TGTGCCAGCAGTCGCTTAGGGGACGAAAAACTGTTTTTT.

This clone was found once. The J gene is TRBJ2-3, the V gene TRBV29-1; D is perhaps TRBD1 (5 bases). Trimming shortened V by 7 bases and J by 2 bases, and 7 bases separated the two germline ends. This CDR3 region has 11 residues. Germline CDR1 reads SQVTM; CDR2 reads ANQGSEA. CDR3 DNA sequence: TGCAGCGGACAGTCCACAGATACGCAGTATTTT. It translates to CSGQSTDTQYF.

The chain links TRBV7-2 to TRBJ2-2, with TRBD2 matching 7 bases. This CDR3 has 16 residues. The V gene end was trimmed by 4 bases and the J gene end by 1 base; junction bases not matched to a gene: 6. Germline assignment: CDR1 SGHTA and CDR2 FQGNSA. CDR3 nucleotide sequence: TGTGCCAGCAGCTCCCTCCGGGGGGTGAACACCGGGGAGCTGTTTTTT. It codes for CASSSLRGVNTGELFF.

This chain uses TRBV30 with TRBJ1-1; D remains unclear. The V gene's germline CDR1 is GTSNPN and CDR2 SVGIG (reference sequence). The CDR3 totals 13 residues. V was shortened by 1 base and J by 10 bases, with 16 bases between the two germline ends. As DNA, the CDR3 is TGTGCCTGGAGTGATACCAGCCGCACGGCAGCTTTCTTT. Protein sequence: CAWSDTSRTAAFF.

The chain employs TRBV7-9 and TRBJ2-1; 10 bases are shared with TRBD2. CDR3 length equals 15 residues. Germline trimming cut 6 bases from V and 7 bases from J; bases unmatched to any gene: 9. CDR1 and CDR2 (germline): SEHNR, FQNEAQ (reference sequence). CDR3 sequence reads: CASSSPGLATNEQFF. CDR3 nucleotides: TGTGCCAGCAGTTCCCCGGGACTAGCGACAAATGAGCAGTTCTTC.

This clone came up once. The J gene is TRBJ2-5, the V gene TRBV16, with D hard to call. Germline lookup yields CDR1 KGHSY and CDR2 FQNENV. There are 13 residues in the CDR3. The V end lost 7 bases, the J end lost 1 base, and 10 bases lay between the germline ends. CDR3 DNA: TGTGCCAGCATGAGCCGTATCCAAGAGACCCAGTACTTC. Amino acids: CASMSRIQETQYF.

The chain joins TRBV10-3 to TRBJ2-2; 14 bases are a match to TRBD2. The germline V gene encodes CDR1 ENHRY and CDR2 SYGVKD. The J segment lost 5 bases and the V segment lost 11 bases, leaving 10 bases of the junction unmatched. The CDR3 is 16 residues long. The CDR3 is CASSGTSGRTTGELFF. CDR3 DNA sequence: TGTGCCTCCTCCGGGACTAGCGGGAGAACAACCGGGGAGCTGTTTTTT.